The 19 T cell receptor beta chains below come from one sample, sequenced in a study of PD-1 blockade in classical Hodgkin lymphoma. Described time point: cycle 4 day 1 (C4D1), after more than five weeks of nivolumab. All the patients suffered relapse after autologous stem cell transplantation, and brentuximab vedotin exposure differed. Assay: immunoSEQ multiplex PCR; the TCRdb copy retains only in-frame clones and omits some. The table records tens of thousands of clones, 83% of them present only once. The sequences come from peripheral blood mononuclear cells (PBMCs), collected before the fourth cycle of nivolumab. The receptors were sampled from a human donor with classical Hodgkin lymphoma.

CDR3 sequence: CASSFGTSGFPSTDTQYF. The DNA of the CDR3 is TGCGCCAGCAGCTTCGGGACTAGCGGTTTTCCTAGCACAGATACGCAGTATTTT. The J gene is TRBJ2-3, the V gene TRBV5-1, with 11 bases fitting TRBD2. The germline V gene encodes CDR1 SGHRS and CDR2 YFSETQ. There are 18 residues in the CDR3. Trimming at V came to 2 bases and at J to 0 bases, leaving 8 bases not matched to a gene.

The rearrangement uses TRBV28 and TRBJ2-7, with 14 bases aligning to TRBD2. CDR1 and CDR2 (germline): MDHEN, SYDVKM. V lost 8 bases and J lost 3; bases outside the gene matches: 12. The length of the CDR3 is 17 residues. The CDR3 sequence: CASRPTGTSGSGYEQYF. Written as DNA, the CDR3 is TGTGCCAGCCGCCCGACAGGGACTAGCGGGAGCGGCTACGAGCAGTACTTC. The full variable domain, completed using reference TRBV28 and TRBJ2-7, is DVKVTQSSRYLVKRTGEKVFLECVQDMDHENMFWYRQDPGLGLRLIYFSYDVKMKEKGDIPEGYSVSREKKERFSLILESASTNQTSMYLCASRPTGTSGSGYEQYFGPGTRLTVT.

This chain links TRBV28 with TRBJ2-7; TRBD2 aligns across 12 bases. The germline V gene encodes CDR1 MDHEN and CDR2 SYDVKM. J gave up 1 base and V 4 bases, and 2 bases lay outside the gene matches. The CDR3 is 15 amino acids. Here the CDR3 reads CASSSTSGGSYEQYF. The CDR3 nucleotides are TGTGCCAGCAGTTCGACTAGCGGGGGATCCTACGAGCAGTACTTC.

The chain employs TRBV28 and TRBJ1-5; D unclear. CDR1 is MDHEN, CDR2 SYDVKM, per germline. V lost 2 bases to trimming and J lost 0 bases, with 5 bases between them. The CDR3 has 14 residues. The CDR3 region is CASSLRVSNQPQHF. The CDR3 nucleotides are TGTGCCAGCAGTTTAAGAGTTAGCAATCAGCCCCAGCATTTT.

The chain couples TRBV19 to TRBJ2-6; possible D gene TRBD2, 7 bases. The CDR3 has 17 amino acids. Trimming shortened V by 3 bases and J by 3 bases, and 15 bases separated the two germline ends. Germline V CDR1 and CDR2: LNHDA, SQIVND (reference sequence). The CDR3: CASSIVGGQGGANVLTF. DNA for the CDR3: TGTGCCAGTAGTATCGTCGGGGGGCAGGGTGGGGCCAACGTCCTGACTTTC.

This clone appeared a few times. This chain joins TRBV19 and TRBJ1-2; D is unclear. CDR3 size: 11 residues. Germline V gene lookup returns CDR1 LNHDA and CDR2 SQIVND (reference sequence). Trimming left V 5 bases short and J 12 bases short, with 13 bases between. The CDR3 nucleotides read TGTGCCAGTAGTGGCCAGACTATGAACACCTTC. It is translated as CASSGQTMNTF.

In this sample, this clone turned up once. The chain recombines TRBV7-2 with TRBJ1-2, with TRBD1 as a possible D gene (6 bases). V lost 2 bases, J lost 3 bases, and 16 bases lay in between. The CDR3 has 16 residues. CDR1 is SGHTA and CDR2 is FQGNSA in the germline V gene. For the CDR3, the DNA is TGTGCCAGCAGCTTACGGGATCCAGGGGAGGACTATGGCTACACCTTC. It encodes CASSLRDPGEDYGYTF.

The V gene is TRBV18, the J gene TRBJ1-3, with D tentatively TRBD1 (5 bases). The CDR3 loop spans 16 amino acids. V gave up 3 bases and J gave up 0 bases, with 12 bases separating them. Germline lookup yields CDR1 KGHSH and CDR2 LQKENI. The CDR3 here is CASSPGGSVSGNTIYF. CDR3 sequence (DNA): TGTGCCAGCTCACCCGGGGGATCGGTCTCTGGAAACACCATATATTTT.

The chain has TRBV2 and TRBJ2-5; tentatively, D is TRBD2 (6 bases). V was cut by 3 bases and J by 8 bases, with 19 bases left in between. This CDR3 spans 15 amino acids. CDR1 SNHLY and CDR2 FYNNEI come from the germline V gene. CDR3 region: CASSDDSAGFGTQYF. Written as DNA, the CDR3 is TGTGCCAGCAGTGATGATTCAGCGGGCTTCGGAACCCAGTACTTC.

V and J are TRBV9 and TRBJ2-7; a weak D match, TRBD2 (6 bases). V was trimmed by 4 bases and J by 6 bases, leaving 26 bases between them. The length of the CDR3 is 17 residues. Per germline, CDR1 SGDLS and CDR2 YYNGEE. The DNA of the CDR3 is TGTGCCAGCAGCCCGCGGAGGGGCCCGACTGGGCCCCTCGAGCAGTACTTC. Translation: CASSPRRGPTGPLEQYF.

V gene TRBV11-3 combines with J gene TRBJ2-2; D not certain. CDR1 is SGHNT, CDR2 YENEEA, per germline. The CDR3 sequence is 11 residues long. Trimming removed 5 bases from V and 6 bases from J, with 4 bases in between. In DNA form, the CDR3 reads TGTGCCAGCAGCGACTCCGGGGAGCTGTTTTTT. Translated, it gives CASSDSGELFF.

The CDR3 DNA follows: TGTGCCAGTTCGCTGTTGACGGGGACTGAAGCTTTCTTT. This codes for CASSLLTGTEAFF. This chain joins TRBV28 and TRBJ1-1; D is undetermined. Germline V gene lookup returns CDR1 MDHEN and CDR2 SYDVKM. The CDR3 is 13 amino acids. V dropped 9 bases and J dropped 5 bases, with 16 bases sitting between them.

The J gene is TRBJ2-1, the V gene TRBV5-1; 8 positions match TRBD2. Germline values: CDR1 SGHRS, CDR2 YFSETQ. V shed 4 bases, J shed 4 bases, and the junction held 4 bases outside the gene matches. The CDR3 extends over 14 amino acids. CDR3 protein: CASSVGLDYNEQFF. CDR3 coding DNA: TGCGCCAGCAGCGTGGGACTAGATTACAATGAGCAGTTCTTC.

V gene TRBV7-7 combines with J gene TRBJ2-5; weak D call: TRBD1 (5 bases). CDR3 length: 13 amino acids. Trimming took 6 bases from V and 2 from J, leaving 10 bases between them. Germline V gene lookup returns CDR1 SSHAT and CDR2 FNYEAQ (reference sequence). CDR3 bases: TGTGCCAGCAGTACCGACAGACAAGAGACCCAGTACTTC. Protein product: CASSTDRQETQYF.

The chain employs TRBV19 and TRBJ2-1; TRBD2 agrees at 9 bases. The CDR3 totals 16 residues. V dropped 3 bases and J dropped 0; count of bases not matched to a gene: 3. Germline-derived CDR1 and CDR2 are LNHDA and SQIVND (reference sequence). Here the CDR3 reads CASSILAGVSYNEQFF. For the CDR3, the DNA is TGTGCCAGTAGTATTTTAGCGGGAGTCTCCTACAATGAGCAGTTCTTC.

CDR3 region: CASSLAGGPHEQYF. The CDR3 nucleotides read TGTGCCAGCAGCTTAGCGGGAGGGCCCCACGAGCAGTACTTC. The chain recombines TRBV7-9 with TRBJ2-7, with 7 bases aligning to TRBD2. The CDR3 totals 14 residues. Germline trimming cut 0 bases from V and 5 bases from J; bases unmatched to any gene: 4. CDR1 is SEHNR, CDR2 FQNEAQ, per germline (reference sequence).

CDR3 region: CSVGSGDYYGYTF. CDR3 DNA sequence: TGCAGCGTTGGGTCAGGGGATTACTATGGCTACACCTTC. The gene calls are TRBV29-1 and TRBJ1-2, with TRBD1 as a possible D gene (6 bases). The CDR3 runs 13 residues. Between the trimmed V and J ends, which lost 4 bases and 3 bases, there was a span of 12 bases. Germline assignment: CDR1 SQVTM and CDR2 ANQGSEA.

The rearrangement links TRBV29-1 to TRBJ2-1; 14 nucleotides match TRBD2. V dropped 8 bases and J dropped 8; count of bases not matched to a gene: 8. CDR1 and CDR2 from the germline V gene are SQVTM and ANQGSEA. The CDR3 has 14 amino acids. For the CDR3, the DNA is TGCAGCCTAGGGACTAGCGGGAGTGTATATGAGCAGTTCTTC. It codes for CSLGTSGSVYEQFF.

The chain employs TRBV14 and TRBJ1-4; D is unclear. Germline V gene lookup returns CDR1 SGHDN and CDR2 FVKESK. The CDR3 contains 12 residues. Trimming shortened V by 7 bases and J by 8 bases, and 11 bases separated the two germline ends. The CDR3 loop is CASNRPGEKLFF. CDR3 nucleotides: TGTGCCAGCAACCGCCCGGGGGAAAAACTGTTTTTT.